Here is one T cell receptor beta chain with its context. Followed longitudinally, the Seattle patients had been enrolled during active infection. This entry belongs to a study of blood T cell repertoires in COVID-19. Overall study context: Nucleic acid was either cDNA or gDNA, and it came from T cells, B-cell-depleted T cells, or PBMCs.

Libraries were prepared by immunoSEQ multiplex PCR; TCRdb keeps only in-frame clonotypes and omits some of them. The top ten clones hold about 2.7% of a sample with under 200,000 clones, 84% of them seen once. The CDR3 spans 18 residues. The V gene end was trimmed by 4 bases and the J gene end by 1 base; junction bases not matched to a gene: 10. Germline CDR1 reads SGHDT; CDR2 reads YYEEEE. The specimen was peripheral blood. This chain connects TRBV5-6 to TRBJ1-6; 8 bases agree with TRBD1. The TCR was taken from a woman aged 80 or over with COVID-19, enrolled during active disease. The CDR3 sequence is CASSGSGGAGSYNSPLHF. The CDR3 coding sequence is TGTGCCAGCAGCGGTTCAGGGGGCGCGGGTTCCTATAATTCACCCCTCCACTTT.